A selection of T cell receptor beta chains follows, all from one sample in a study of Graves' ophthalmopathy and Graves' hyperthyroidism. One entry per CDR3 protein, called by TCRdb with MiXCR from the multiplex PCR reads. The sample lists 600,000 to 700,000 distinct CDR3 sequences; about two fifths were seen once. Sequencing was done on a sample of peripheral blood. Receptor source: an adult man with Graves' ophthalmopathy. The CDR3 runs from the conserved cysteine through the conserved F or W. The D gene is left open where the match is weak. Only part of the rows carry a size: once, few, many, or a class if the clone is expanded.

D gene: TRBD2; J gene: TRBJ2-2; clone size: few; V gene: TRBV10-3; CDR3 protein: CATTGGRALYTGELFF; CDR3 DNA: TGTGCCACCACGGGCGGGAGGGCCCTATACACCGGGGAGCTGTTTTTT
D gene: NA; J gene: TRBJ1-1; clone size: many; V gene: TRBV29-1; CDR3 protein: CSAEMNTEAFF; CDR3 DNA: TGCAGCGCCGAAATGAACACTGAAGCTTTCTTT
D gene: TRBD1; J gene: TRBJ1-6; clone size: many; V gene: TRBV5-1; CDR3 protein: CASSLGQGAQNSPLHF; CDR3 DNA: TGCGCCAGCAGCTTGGGACAGGGGGCCCAAAATTCACCCCTCCACTTT
D gene: TRBD1; J gene: TRBJ1-2; clone size: few; V gene: TRBV27; CDR3 protein: CASSFNDRGLLYGYTF; CDR3 DNA: TGTGCCAGCAGTTTCAATGACAGGGGGCTCCTCTATGGCTACACCTTC
D gene: NA; J gene: TRBJ2-5; clone size: NA; V gene: TRBV5-4; CDR3 protein: CASTQLRRGETQYF; CDR3 DNA: TGTGCCAGCACCCAACTTAGGAGAGGAGAGACCCAGTACTTC
D gene: TRBD1; J gene: TRBJ1-2; clone size: many; V gene: TRBV7-2; CDR3 protein: CASSLDRVGGGYTF; CDR3 DNA: TGTGCCAGCAGCTTGGACAGGGTAGGAGGCGGCTACACCTTC
D gene: TRBD1; J gene: TRBJ1-5; clone size: many; V gene: TRBV2; CDR3 protein: CASSPDRASNQPQHF; CDR3 DNA: TGTGCCAGCAGTCCGGACAGGGCTAGCAATCAGCCCCAGCATTTT
D gene: TRBD1; J gene: TRBJ1-1; clone size: many; V gene: TRBV12-3/TRBV12-4; CDR3 protein: CASSPSGQVGGGNTEAFF; CDR3 DNA: TGTGCCAGCAGTCCGTCGGGACAGGTAGGAGGTGGTAACACTGAAGCTTTCTTT
D gene: NA; J gene: TRBJ1-2; clone size: many; V gene: TRBV11-2; CDR3 protein: CASSWYRAGPSEGYTF; CDR3 DNA: TGTGCCAGCAGCTGGTATCGAGCAGGGCCGTCGGAGGGCTACACCTTC
D gene: NA; J gene: TRBJ1-1; clone size: once; V gene: TRBV19; CDR3 protein: CAWTVGVGAFF; CDR3 DNA: TGTGCCTGGACTGTAGGGGTAGGGGCTTTCTTT
D gene: TRBD2; J gene: TRBJ2-6; clone size: many; V gene: TRBV11-2; CDR3 protein: CASTASRGRAGANVLTF; CDR3 DNA: TGTGCCAGCACCGCCTCTCGCGGGAGGGCTGGGGCCAACGTCCTGACTTTC
D gene: NA; J gene: TRBJ1-1; clone size: many; V gene: TRBV5-1; CDR3 protein: CASSLEAGEAFF; CDR3 DNA: TGCGCCAGCAGCTTGGAGGCAGGTGAAGCTTTCTTT
D gene: NA; J gene: TRBJ1-1; clone size: NA; V gene: TRBV2; CDR3 protein: CASSPGLAQAEAFF; CDR3 DNA: TGTGCCAGCAGTCCCGGACTGGCCCAGGCTGAAGCTTTCTTT